This TCR beta chain was recovered during a study of blood T cell repertoires in COVID-19. Measured with immunoSEQ multiplex PCR; TCRdb has only the in-frame clones, and not every one. The profile shows approximately 160,000 clones, roughly four fifths of them singletons. The CDR3 totals 15 residues. V shed 7 bases, J shed 6 bases, and the junction held 9 bases outside the gene matches. Germline CDR1 reads PRHDT; CDR2 reads FYEKMQ (reference sequence). The sample taken for sequencing was peripheral blood. The clonotype originates from a man in his 60s with active or convalescent COVID-19. V usage is TRBV13 and J usage is TRBJ2-2, with 9 bases matching TRBD2. The CDR3 spells CASTFSGGSAGELFF. The DNA of the CDR3 is TGTGCCAGCACTTTTAGCGGGGGTAGTGCCGGGGAGCTGTTTTTT.